A selection of T cell receptor beta chains follows, all from one sample in a study of sequential checkpoint blockade in melanoma. Measured with immunoSEQ multiplex PCR; TCRdb has only the in-frame clones, and not every one. The data hold over 4,500 clones, with less than 75% observed a single time. Material: CD8+ T cells sorted from blood (inferred from file names), obtained from a patient given nivolumab and ipilimumab in sequence. The origin of the receptors is a human donor with melanoma. The CDR3 runs from the conserved cysteine through the conserved F or W. The order of the fields is V gene, D gene, clone size, J gene, CDR3 DNA, CDR3 protein. A D gene is named only where the DNA matches it firmly. Clone size is given for some rows only: seen once, a few or many times, or a class if the clone is expanded.

v_call: TRBV6-6
d_call: NA
clone_size: NA
j_call: TRBJ1-1
cdr3_nt: TGTGCCAGCAGAGAGGGGGGGACTGAAGCTTTCTTT
cdr3_aa: CASREGGTEAFF

v_call: TRBV4-1
d_call: TRBD2
clone_size: NA
j_call: TRBJ2-2
cdr3_nt: TGCGCCAGCAGCCAAGGGGGGGGACTAGGCCCCCTCACCGGGGAGCTGTTTTTT
cdr3_aa: CASSQGGGLGPLTGELFF

v_call: TRBV7-9
d_call: NA
clone_size: NA
j_call: TRBJ1-2
cdr3_nt: TGTGCCAGCAGCTTAGGCGGAGGGGATGGCTACACCTTC
cdr3_aa: CASSLGGGDGYTF

v_call: TRBV15
d_call: TRBD2
clone_size: NA
j_call: TRBJ2-3
cdr3_nt: TGTGCCACCAGCAGAGGGGCTAGCGGTATCACAGATACGCAGTATTTT
cdr3_aa: CATSRGASGITDTQYF

v_call: TRBV5-6
d_call: TRBD1
clone_size: NA
j_call: TRBJ1-1
cdr3_nt: TGTGCCAGCAGCCCGGGGGACAGCGATACTGAAGCTTTCTTT
cdr3_aa: CASSPGDSDTEAFF

v_call: TRBV28
d_call: NA
clone_size: NA
j_call: TRBJ2-7
cdr3_nt: TGTGCCAGCAGTTTGCACAGGAAAAATCTTGTCTCCTACGAGCAGTACTTC
cdr3_aa: CASSLHRKNLVSYEQYF

v_call: TRBV29-1
d_call: TRBD1
clone_size: NA
j_call: TRBJ1-1
cdr3_nt: TGCAGCGTGGTGGACAGGGGGAGGACTGAAGCTTTCTTT
cdr3_aa: CSVVDRGRTEAFF

v_call: TRBV11-3
d_call: TRBD1
clone_size: NA
j_call: TRBJ2-7
cdr3_nt: TGTGCCAGCAGCACCGGACAGGGATTCGACGAGCAGTACTTC
cdr3_aa: CASSTGQGFDEQYF

v_call: TRBV2
d_call: NA
clone_size: NA
j_call: TRBJ1-4
cdr3_nt: TGTGCCAGCAGTTTACTCTTTAATGAAAAACTGTTTTTT
cdr3_aa: CASSLLFNEKLFF

v_call: TRBV27
d_call: NA
clone_size: once
j_call: TRBJ2-7
cdr3_nt: TGTGCCAGCAGCCCAGGGGCCTACGAGCAGTACTTC
cdr3_aa: CASSPGAYEQYF

v_call: TRBV7-3
d_call: TRBD2
clone_size: NA
j_call: TRBJ2-3
cdr3_nt: TGTGCCAGCAGCTTAGCGGGGGGGGCAGATACGCAGTATTTT
cdr3_aa: CASSLAGGADTQYF

v_call: TRBV6-1
d_call: NA
clone_size: large
j_call: TRBJ1-5
cdr3_nt: TGTGCCAGCAGTGAAGGGGCCTCTCCATATAGCAATCAGCCCCAGCATTTT
cdr3_aa: CASSEGASPYSNQPQHF

v_call: TRBV7-6
d_call: NA
clone_size: NA
j_call: TRBJ2-5
cdr3_nt: TGTGCCAGCAGCTTATCAGGGACCCAGTACTTC
cdr3_aa: CASSLSGTQYF

v_call: TRBV9
d_call: NA
clone_size: few
j_call: TRBJ1-3
cdr3_nt: TGTGCCAGCAGTACAGGGAGCACTGGAAACACCATATATTTT
cdr3_aa: CASSTGSTGNTIYF

v_call: TRBV9
d_call: TRBD2
clone_size: NA
j_call: TRBJ2-1
cdr3_nt: TGTGCCAGCAGCGAGGCGGGGGGGTTTTACGATGAGCAGTTCTTC
cdr3_aa: CASSEAGGFYDEQFF

v_call: TRBV7-7
d_call: NA
clone_size: NA
j_call: TRBJ2-1
cdr3_nt: TGTGCCAGCGGTAGCCTCGGCAATGAGCAGTTCTTC
cdr3_aa: CASGSLGNEQFF

v_call: TRBV9
d_call: NA
clone_size: NA
j_call: TRBJ1-2
cdr3_nt: TGTGCCAGCAGCGTAGACCAACAGCATCATGGCTACACCTTC
cdr3_aa: CASSVDQQHHGYTF

v_call: TRBV7-2
d_call: TRBD2
clone_size: once
j_call: TRBJ2-5
cdr3_nt: TGTGCCAGCAGCTTAACGGGGGGAGAGACCCAGTACTTC
cdr3_aa: CASSLTGGETQYF

v_call: TRBV28
d_call: TRBD1
clone_size: NA
j_call: TRBJ1-2
cdr3_nt: TGTGCCAGCAGTTTAGGCCCATTTGGGACAGCAGCTAACTATGGCTACACCTTC
cdr3_aa: CASSLGPFGTAANYGYTF

v_call: TRBV6-5
d_call: NA
clone_size: NA
j_call: TRBJ1-2
cdr3_nt: TGTGCCAGCAGTTACTCGAGAAGGGGTAACTATGGCTACACCTTC
cdr3_aa: CASSYSRRGNYGYTF

v_call: TRBV9
d_call: NA
clone_size: few
j_call: TRBJ1-3
cdr3_nt: TGTGCCAGCAGCGTAGAATCGGGCTCTGGAAACACCATATATTTT
cdr3_aa: CASSVESGSGNTIYF

v_call: TRBV4-3
d_call: NA
clone_size: few
j_call: TRBJ1-1
cdr3_nt: TGCGCCAGCAGCCAAGTTACAGGGAACACTGAAGCTTTCTTT
cdr3_aa: CASSQVTGNTEAFF

v_call: TRBV30
d_call: TRBD1
clone_size: NA
j_call: TRBJ1-5
cdr3_nt: TGTGCCTGGCGACGACCCCCGGGACAGGGCGATCAGCCCCAGCATTTT
cdr3_aa: CAWRRPPGQGDQPQHF

v_call: TRBV11-2
d_call: TRBD1
clone_size: once
j_call: TRBJ1-1
cdr3_nt: TGTGCCAGCAGCTCCGGGACAGGGACGAACACTGAAGCTTTCTTT
cdr3_aa: CASSSGTGTNTEAFF

v_call: TRBV9
d_call: NA
clone_size: few
j_call: TRBJ2-3
cdr3_nt: TGTGCCAGCAGCGTCTTGGCCCCAGATACGCAGTATTTT
cdr3_aa: CASSVLAPDTQYF

v_call: TRBV29-1
d_call: TRBD1
clone_size: NA
j_call: TRBJ2-7
cdr3_nt: TGCAGCGTTATGACAGGGGGCAGGTACGAGCAGTACTTC
cdr3_aa: CSVMTGGRYEQYF